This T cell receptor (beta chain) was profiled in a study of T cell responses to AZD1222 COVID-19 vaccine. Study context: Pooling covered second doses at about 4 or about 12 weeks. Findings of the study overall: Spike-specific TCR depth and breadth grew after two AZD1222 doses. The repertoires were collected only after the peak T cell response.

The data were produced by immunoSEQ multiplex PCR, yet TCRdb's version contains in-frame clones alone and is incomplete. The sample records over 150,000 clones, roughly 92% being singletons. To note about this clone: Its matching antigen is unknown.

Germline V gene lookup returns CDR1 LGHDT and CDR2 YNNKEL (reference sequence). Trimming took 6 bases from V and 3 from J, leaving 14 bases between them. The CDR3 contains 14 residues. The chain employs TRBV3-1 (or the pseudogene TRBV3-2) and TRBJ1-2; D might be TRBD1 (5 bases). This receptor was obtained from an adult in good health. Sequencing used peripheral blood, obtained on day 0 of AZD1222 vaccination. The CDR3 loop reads CASRRTGAYYGYTF. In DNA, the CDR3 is TGTGCCAGCAGACGTACAGGCGCCTACTATGGCTACACCTTC.